This T cell receptor (beta chain) is from a study of post-analysis software for immune sequencing data. At the level of the study: Relapsing-remitting, secondary progressive and progressive-relapsing courses of multiple sclerosis were included. Study-level results: Controls had lower frequencies than patients of 4 or 5 TRBV segments, which included TRBV5-6, TRBV5-1 and TRBV20-1. Pronounced co-clustering by F measure was evident among identically batched samples.

The sample holds one count of this clonotype. Its antigen is currently unknown. The germline V gene has CDR1 SGHNT and CDR2 YENEEA. This CDR3 is built from 19 residues. V shed 5 bases and J 1 base; nucleotides not matched to a gene: 9. cDNA libraries of TCR beta carried unique molecular identifiers. T cells numbering about 0.85 to 10 million yielded cDNA molecules that totaled about 500,000. TCRdb re-analysed the PCR reads in MiXCR, keeping a single row per CDR3 protein. There are roughly 670,000 distinct CDR3 sequences in the sample; 59% occur only once, and approximately 10% lies in the top ten. This clonotype was sampled from a girl between 2 and 10 years old with multiple sclerosis. V is TRBV11-3 and J is TRBJ1-6, with 12 bases aligning to TRBD1. The sequencing input was blood. CDR3 residues: CASSHRDRGLWSYNSPLHF. The CDR3, as DNA: TGTGCCAGCAGCCACCGGGACAGGGGGCTGTGGTCCTATAATTCACCCCTCCACTTT.